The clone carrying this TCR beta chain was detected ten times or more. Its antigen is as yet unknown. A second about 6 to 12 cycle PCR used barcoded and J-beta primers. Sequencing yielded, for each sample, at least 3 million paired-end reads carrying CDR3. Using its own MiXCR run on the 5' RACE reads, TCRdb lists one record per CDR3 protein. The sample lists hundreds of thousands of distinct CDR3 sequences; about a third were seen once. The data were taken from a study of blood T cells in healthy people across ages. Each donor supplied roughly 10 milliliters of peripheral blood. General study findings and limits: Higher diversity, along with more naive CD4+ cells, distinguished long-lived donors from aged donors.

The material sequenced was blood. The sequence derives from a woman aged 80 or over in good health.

CDR3 region: CASSPTGDRLDEQFF. The CDR3, as DNA: TGCGCCAGCAGCCCGACGGGGGACCGACTGGATGAGCAGTTCTTC. The V and J genes are TRBV5-1 and TRBJ2-1; a weak D match, TRBD2 (6 bases). Trimming cost V 4 bases and J 8 bases, with 19 bases left between them. CDR3 length equals 15 residues. Per the germline V gene, CDR1 is SGHRS and CDR2 is YFSETQ.